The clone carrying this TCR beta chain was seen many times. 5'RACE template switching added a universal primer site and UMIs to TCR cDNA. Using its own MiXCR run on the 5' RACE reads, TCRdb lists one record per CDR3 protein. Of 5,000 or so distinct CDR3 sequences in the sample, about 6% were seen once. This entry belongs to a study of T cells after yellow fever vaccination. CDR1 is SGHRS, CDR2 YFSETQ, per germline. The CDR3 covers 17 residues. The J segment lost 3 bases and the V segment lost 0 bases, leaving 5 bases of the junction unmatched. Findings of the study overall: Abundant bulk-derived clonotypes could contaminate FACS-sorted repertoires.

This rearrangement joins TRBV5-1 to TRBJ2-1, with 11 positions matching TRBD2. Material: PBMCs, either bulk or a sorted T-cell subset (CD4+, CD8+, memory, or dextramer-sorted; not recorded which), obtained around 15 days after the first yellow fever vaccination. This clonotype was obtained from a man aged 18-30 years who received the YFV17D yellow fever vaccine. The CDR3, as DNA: TGCGCCAGCAGCTTGGCCGGACTAGCGGGCTTCTACAATGAGCAGTTCTTC. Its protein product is CASSLAGLAGFYNEQFF.